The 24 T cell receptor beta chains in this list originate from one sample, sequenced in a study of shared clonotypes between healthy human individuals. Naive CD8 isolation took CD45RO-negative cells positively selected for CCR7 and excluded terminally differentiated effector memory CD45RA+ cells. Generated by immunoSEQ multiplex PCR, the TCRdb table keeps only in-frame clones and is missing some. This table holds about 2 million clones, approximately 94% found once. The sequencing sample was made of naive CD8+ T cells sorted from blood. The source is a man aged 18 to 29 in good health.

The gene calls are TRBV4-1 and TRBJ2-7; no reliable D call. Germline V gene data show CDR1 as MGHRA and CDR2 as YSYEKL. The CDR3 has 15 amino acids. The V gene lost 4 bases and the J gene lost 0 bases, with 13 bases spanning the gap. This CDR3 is CASSPQNSLSYEQYF. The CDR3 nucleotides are TGCGCCAGCAGCCCTCAGAACTCTCTCTCCTACGAGCAGTACTTC.

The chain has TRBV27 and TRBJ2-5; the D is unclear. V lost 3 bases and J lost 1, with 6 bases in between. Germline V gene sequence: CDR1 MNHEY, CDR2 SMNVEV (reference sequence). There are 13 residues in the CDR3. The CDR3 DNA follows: TGTGCCAGCAGTTTTAAGAGCCAAGAGACCCAGTACTTC. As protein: CASSFKSQETQYF.

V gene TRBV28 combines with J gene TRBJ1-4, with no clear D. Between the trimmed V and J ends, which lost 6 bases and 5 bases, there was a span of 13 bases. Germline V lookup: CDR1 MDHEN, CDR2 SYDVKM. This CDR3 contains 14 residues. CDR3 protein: CASSPPAYNEKLFF. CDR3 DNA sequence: TGTGCCAGCAGCCCTCCGGCCTACAATGAAAAACTGTTTTTT. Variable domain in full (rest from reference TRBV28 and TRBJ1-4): DVKVTQSSRYLVKRTGEKVFLECVQDMDHENMFWYRQDPGLGLRLIYFSYDVKMKEKGDIPEGYSVSREKKERFSLILESASTNQTSMYLCASSPPAYNEKLFFGSGTQLSVL.

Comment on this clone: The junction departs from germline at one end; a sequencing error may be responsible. The CDR3 sequence: CASREAGTGEFLDEKLFF. CDR3 DNA sequence: TGTGCCAGCAGGGAAGCCGGGACAGGGGAGTTTCTGGATGAAAAACTGTTTTTT. This chain connects TRBV2 to TRBJ1-4; 10 positions match TRBD1. The CDR3 is 18 amino acids. CDR1 and CDR2 (germline): SNHLY, FYNNEI.

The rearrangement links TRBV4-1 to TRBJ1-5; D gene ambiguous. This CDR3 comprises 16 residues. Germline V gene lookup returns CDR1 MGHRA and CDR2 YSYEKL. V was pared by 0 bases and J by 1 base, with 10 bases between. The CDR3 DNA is TGCGCCAGCAGCCAAGACCCCCCGAGAAGCAATCAGCCCCAGCATTTT. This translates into CASSQDPPRSNQPQHF.

Here the CDR3 DNA reads TGTGCCAGCAGCCCGAACGGATCGAGACAGTTCTACGAGCAGTACTTC. Translating gives CASSPNGSRQFYEQYF. The chain links TRBV11-2 to TRBJ2-7; tentatively, D is TRBD1 (5 bases). Deletions cut 5 bases from V and 3 bases from J, with 20 bases between. This CDR3 region has 16 residues. The germline V gene has CDR1 SGHAT and CDR2 FQNNGV.

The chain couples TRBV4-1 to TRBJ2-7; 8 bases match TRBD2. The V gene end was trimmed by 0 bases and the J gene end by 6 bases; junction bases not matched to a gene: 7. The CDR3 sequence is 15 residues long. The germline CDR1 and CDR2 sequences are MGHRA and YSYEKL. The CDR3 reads CASSQDPGGPGEQYF. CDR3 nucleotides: TGCGCCAGCAGCCAAGATCCGGGAGGGCCCGGCGAGCAGTACTTC.

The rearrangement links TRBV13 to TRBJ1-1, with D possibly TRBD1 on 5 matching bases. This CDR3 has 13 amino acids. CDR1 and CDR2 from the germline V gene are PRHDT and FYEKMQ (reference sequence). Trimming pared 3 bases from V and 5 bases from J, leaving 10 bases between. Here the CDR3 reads CASSLGDRTEAFF. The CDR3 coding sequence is TGTGCCAGCAGCTTGGGGGATCGAACTGAAGCTTTCTTT.

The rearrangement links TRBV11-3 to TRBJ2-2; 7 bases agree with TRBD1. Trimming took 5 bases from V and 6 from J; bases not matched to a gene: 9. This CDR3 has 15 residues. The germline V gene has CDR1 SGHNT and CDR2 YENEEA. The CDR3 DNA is TGTGCCAGCAGCCCAAGAGGGACAGAGGCCGGGGAGCTGTTTTTT. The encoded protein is CASSPRGTEAGELFF.

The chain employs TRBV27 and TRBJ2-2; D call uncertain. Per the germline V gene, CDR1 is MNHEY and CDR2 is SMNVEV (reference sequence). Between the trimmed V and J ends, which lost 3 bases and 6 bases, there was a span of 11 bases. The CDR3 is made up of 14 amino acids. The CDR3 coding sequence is TGTGCCAGCAGTTTCCTCACCAACGCCGGGGAGCTGTTTTTT. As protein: CASSFLTNAGELFF.

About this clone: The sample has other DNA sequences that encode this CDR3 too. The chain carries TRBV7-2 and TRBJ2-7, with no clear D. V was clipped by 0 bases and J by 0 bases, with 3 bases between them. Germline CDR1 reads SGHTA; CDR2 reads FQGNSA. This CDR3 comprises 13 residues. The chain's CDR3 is CASSLAASYEQYF. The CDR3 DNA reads TGTGCCAGCAGCTTAGCCGCCTCCTACGAGCAGTACTTC. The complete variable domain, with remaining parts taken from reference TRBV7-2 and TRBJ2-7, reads GAGVSQSPSNKVTEKGKDVELRCDPISGHTALYWYRQSLGQGLEFLIYFQGNSAPDKSGLPSDRFSAERTGGSVSTLTIQRTQQEDSAVYLCASSLAASYEQYFGPGTRLTVT.

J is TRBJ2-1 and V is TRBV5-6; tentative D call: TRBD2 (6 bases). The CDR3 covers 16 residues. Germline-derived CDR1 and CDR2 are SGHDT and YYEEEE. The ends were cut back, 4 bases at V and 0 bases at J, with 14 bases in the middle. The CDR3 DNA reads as TGTGCCAGCAGCCTGACGCGGGAAAGCTCCTACAATGAGCAGTTCTTC. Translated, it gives CASSLTRESSYNEQFF.

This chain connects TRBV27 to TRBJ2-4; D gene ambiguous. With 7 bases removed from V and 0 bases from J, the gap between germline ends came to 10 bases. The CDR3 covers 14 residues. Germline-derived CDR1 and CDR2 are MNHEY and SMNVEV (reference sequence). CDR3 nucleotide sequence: TGTGCCAGCACCGGACCAGGAGCCAAAAACATTCAGTACTTC. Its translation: CASTGPGAKNIQYF.

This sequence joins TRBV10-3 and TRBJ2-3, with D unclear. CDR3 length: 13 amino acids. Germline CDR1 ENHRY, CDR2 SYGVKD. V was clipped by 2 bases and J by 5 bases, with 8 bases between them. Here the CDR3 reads CAISEGPLDTQYF. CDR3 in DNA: TGTGCCATCAGTGAGGGGCCTTTAGATACGCAGTATTTT.

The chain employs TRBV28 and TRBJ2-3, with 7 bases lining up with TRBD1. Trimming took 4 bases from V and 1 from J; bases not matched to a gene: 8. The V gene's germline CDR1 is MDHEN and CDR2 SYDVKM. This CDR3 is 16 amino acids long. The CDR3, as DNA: TGTGCCAGCAGTTCCTTCAAGGGGGCAGGCACAGATACGCAGTATTTT. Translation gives CASSSFKGAGTDTQYF.

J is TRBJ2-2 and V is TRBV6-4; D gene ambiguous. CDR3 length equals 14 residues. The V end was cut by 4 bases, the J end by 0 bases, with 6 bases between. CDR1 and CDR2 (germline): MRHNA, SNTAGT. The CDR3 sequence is CASSVTSNTGELFF. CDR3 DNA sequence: TGTGCCAGCAGTGTAACCTCGAACACCGGGGAGCTGTTTTTT.

The CDR3 protein is CAWSWDTPKAGEQFF. In DNA form, the CDR3 reads TGTGCCTGGAGTTGGGACACCCCTAAAGCAGGGGAGCAGTTCTTC. The rearrangement links TRBV30 to TRBJ2-1, with a possible D match to TRBD1 (6 bases). This CDR3 is built from 15 residues. Germline CDR1 reads GTSNPN; CDR2 reads SVGIG (reference sequence). Trimming stripped 2 bases from V and 10 bases from J, with 21 bases between.

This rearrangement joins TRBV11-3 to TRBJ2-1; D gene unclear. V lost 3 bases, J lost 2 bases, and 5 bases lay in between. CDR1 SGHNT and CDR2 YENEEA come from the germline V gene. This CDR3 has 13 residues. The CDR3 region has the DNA TGTGCCAGCAGCTTTGGCACCTACAATGAGCAGTTCTTC. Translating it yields CASSFGTYNEQFF.

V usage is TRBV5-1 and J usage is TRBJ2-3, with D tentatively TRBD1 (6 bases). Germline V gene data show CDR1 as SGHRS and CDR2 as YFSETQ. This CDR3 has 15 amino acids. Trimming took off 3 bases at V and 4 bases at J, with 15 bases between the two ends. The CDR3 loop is CASSSSGQPPDTQYF. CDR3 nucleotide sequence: TGCGCCAGCAGCTCCTCCGGACAGCCTCCAGATACGCAGTATTTT.

The CDR3 is CASSHTDSSEQYF. DNA for the CDR3: TGCGCCAGCAGCCACACAGACAGTTCCGAGCAGTACTTC. V is TRBV4-3 and J is TRBJ2-7, with D possibly TRBD1 on 5 matching bases. CDR3 length equals 13 residues. Germline-derived CDR1 and CDR2 are LGHNA and YSLEER. V lost 3 bases and J lost 6, with 12 bases in between.

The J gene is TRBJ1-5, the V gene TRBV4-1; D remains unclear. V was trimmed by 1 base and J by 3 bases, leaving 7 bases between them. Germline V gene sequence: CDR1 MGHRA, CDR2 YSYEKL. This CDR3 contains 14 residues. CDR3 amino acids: CASSQGTTNQPQHF. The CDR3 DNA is TGCGCCAGCAGCCAAGGGACTACCAATCAGCCCCAGCATTTT.

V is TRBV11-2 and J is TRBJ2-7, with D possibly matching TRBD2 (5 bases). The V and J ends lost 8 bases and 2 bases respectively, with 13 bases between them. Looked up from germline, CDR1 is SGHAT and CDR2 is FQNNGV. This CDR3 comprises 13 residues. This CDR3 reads CASGRSGPYEQYF. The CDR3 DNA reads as TGTGCCAGCGGACGGAGCGGACCCTACGAGCAGTACTTC.

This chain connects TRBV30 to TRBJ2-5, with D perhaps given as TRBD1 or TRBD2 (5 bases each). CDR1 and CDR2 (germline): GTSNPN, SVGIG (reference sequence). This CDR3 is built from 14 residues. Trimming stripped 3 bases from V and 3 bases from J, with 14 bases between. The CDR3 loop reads CAWSGLGVEETQYF. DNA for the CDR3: TGTGCCTGGAGCGGACTGGGGGTGGAAGAGACCCAGTACTTC.

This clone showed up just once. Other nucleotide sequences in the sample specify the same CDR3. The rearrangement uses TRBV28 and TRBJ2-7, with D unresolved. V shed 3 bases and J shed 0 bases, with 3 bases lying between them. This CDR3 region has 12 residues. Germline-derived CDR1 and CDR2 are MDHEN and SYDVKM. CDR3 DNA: TGTGCCAGCAGTTTCTCCTCCTACGAGCAGTACTTC. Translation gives CASSFSSYEQYF.